This entry describes one T cell receptor beta chain. This entry belongs to a study of CD8 T cells in acute hepatitis C reinfection. Time point given: naive CD8 control sorted from an acute-time-point sample. Trimming stripped 4 bases from V and 1 base from J, with 16 bases between. The length of the CDR3 is 16 residues. CDR1 MNHNS and CDR2 SASEGT come from the germline V gene. Libraries were prepared by immunoSEQ multiplex PCR; TCRdb keeps only in-frame clonotypes and omits some of them. Of 30,000 to 45,000 clones listed, 70% to 90% are singletons. This rearrangement joins TRBV6-1 to TRBJ2-5; D may be TRBD2 (6 bases). Source material: naive CD8+ T cells from PBMCs. This TCR was sampled from a woman younger than 35 who spontaneously cleared hepatitis C infection. CDR3 residues: CASSGRVMGGQETQYF. CDR3 bases: TGTGCCAGCAGTGGACGGGTGATGGGGGGCCAAGAGACCCAGTACTTC.